This T cell receptor beta chain was documented in a study of blood T cell repertoires in COVID-19. Study in general: Acute and convalescent COVID-19 specimens originated in the United States, Italy and Spain. T cells, B-cell-depleted T cells, or PBMCs provided the cDNA or gDNA that served as material.

As processed by the authors: Reference gene primer amplification gave estimated nucleated cell counts. TCRdb's table, derived via immunoSEQ multiplex PCR, lists solely in-frame clones and lacks some. From that table come the V and J calls and clone size; the DNA was used to work out D and trimming. Among just under 300,000 clones listed, around 87% were seen once. Concerning this clone itself: Other nucleotide sequences in the sample specify the same CDR3.

CDR3 length: 13 residues. V dropped 0 bases and J dropped 4 bases, with 6 bases sitting between them. Germline V gives CDR1 KGHSH, CDR2 LQKENI. The rearrangement links TRBV18 to TRBJ1-1, with D perhaps TRBD1 (5 bases). Sequencing was done on a sample of peripheral blood. The clonotype comes from a man between 65 and 85 years old with acute or convalescent COVID-19. The CDR3 region is CASSPPGGTEAFF. The CDR3 region has the DNA TGTGCCAGCTCACCACCGGGGGGCACTGAAGCTTTCTTT.